These T cell receptor beta chains were read from a single sample in a study of cytomegalovirus exposure and HLA in healthy donors. Measured with immunoSEQ multiplex PCR; TCRdb has only the in-frame clones, and not every one. The sample includes about 170,000 clones, roughly 80% seen only once; the top ten take roughly 0.75%. The sample consisted of PBMCs. The receptor set was obtained from a woman between 18 and 29 years old in good health and CMV-seronegative. Both conserved end residues are part of each CDR3. A D gene is named only where the DNA matches it firmly. The size field is filled for only some rows; it gives once, few, many or a size class.

j_gene | d_gene | v_gene | abundance | CDR3nt | CDR3aa
TRBJ2-7 | . | TRBV7-2 | . | TGTGCCAGCAGCTTAGGGGTGGGGCCCTACGAGCAGTACTTC | CASSLGVGPYEQYF
TRBJ2-3 | . | TRBV12-5 | few | TGTGCTAGTGGTTTCGATGCGCAAACGACAGATACGCAGTATTTT | CASGFDAQTTDTQYF
TRBJ2-4 | TRBD1 | TRBV28 | . | TGTGCCAGCAGGGGGACAGGGGAAAACATTCAGTACTTC | CASRGTGENIQYF
TRBJ1-2 | . | TRBV28 | few | TGTGCCAGCAGTTTAGTCTCGAGGGGGGGATATGGCTACACCTTC | CASSLVSRGGYGYTF
TRBJ1-2 | . | TRBV5-4 | . | TGTGCCAGCAGCGGGGATGGAAGGGGCCATTATGGCTACACCTTC | CASSGDGRGHYGYTF
TRBJ2-7 | . | TRBV7-9 | . | TGTGCCAGCAGCTTAAGGCGATTCGCCGGCCTACAACAGAACGAGCAGTACTTC | CASSLRRFAGLQQNEQYF
TRBJ1-1 | . | TRBV29-1 | . | TGCAGCGTTAACAGGGCCCGGAACACTGAAGCTTTCTTT | CSVNRARNTEAFF
TRBJ1-5 | TRBD1 | TRBV15 | . | TGTGCCACCAGCAATCAACCCGGGACAGGGATTCAGCCCCAGCATTTT | CATSNQPGTGIQPQHF
TRBJ2-7 | TRBD1 | TRBV14 | . | TGTGCCAGCAGCCAAGGACAGGGGCCGAGCTCCTACGAGCAGTACTTC | CASSQGQGPSSYEQYF
TRBJ2-1 | . | TRBV15 | . | TGTGCCACCAGCAGAGAAAGAGAGCGTCTTAACAATGAGCAGTTCTTC | CATSRERERLNNEQFF